Following are 4 T cell receptor beta chains from one sample sequenced in a study of low-dose radiotherapy and immunotherapy resistance in tumors. Covering alpha and beta chains, TRAV- and TRBV-specific primers were used for the first-strand cDNA. With a constant-region primer and a V-primer adapter, TCRs were subjected to 20 PCR cycles of amplification. One entry per CDR3 protein, called by TCRdb with MiXCR from the reads. The sample includes roughly 54,000 distinct CDR3 sequences, approximately 26% of them seen just once. Time point here: before trial treatment. The specimen comprised PBMCs, sampled before treatment. The receptors derive from a male donor with prostate cancer.

This clonotype was seen ten or more times. V gene TRBV18 combines with J gene TRBJ2-2; D might be TRBD2 (5 bases). This CDR3 is built from 16 residues. Trimming took 6 bases from V and 2 from J, leaving 16 bases between them. Germline CDR1 is KGHSH and CDR2 is LQKENI. The CDR3 DNA reads TGTGCCAGCTCCCCTCTTGGGAGAGGAAACACCGGGGAGCTGTTTTTT. This codes for CASSPLGRGNTGELFF.

Ten or more counts support this clonotype. V usage is TRBV6-2 or TRBV6-3 and J usage is TRBJ1-2, with 7 bases aligning to TRBD1. Germline V gene lookup returns CDR1 MNHEY and CDR2 SVGEGT. This CDR3 comprises 13 residues. The V and J ends lost 8 bases and 5 bases, in that order; junction bases with no gene match: 8. CDR3 DNA: TGTGCCAGCGGAACAGGGGTCTTGTATGGCTACACCTTC. Protein product: CASGTGVLYGYTF.

J is TRBJ2-3 and V is TRBV5-1; D is undetermined. This CDR3 is built from 13 residues. V gave up 3 bases and J gave up 6 bases, with 11 bases separating them. The germline CDR1 and CDR2 sequences are SGHRS and YFSETQ. The CDR3 DNA reads TGCGCCAGCAGCTCTTCGCGGTGGGATACGCAGTATTTT. Amino acids: CASSSSRWDTQYF.

This clonotype came up many times. The V call is TRBV6-2 or TRBV6-3, the J call TRBJ2-1; 9 nucleotides match TRBD2. The CDR3 contains 16 residues. V dropped 4 bases and J dropped 3; count of bases not matched to a gene: 7. Germline CDR1 MNHEY, CDR2 SVGEGT. The CDR3 region is CASSFPSAGGYNEQFF. In nucleotides, the CDR3 is TGTGCCAGCAGTTTTCCCTCAGCGGGGGGCTACAATGAGCAGTTCTTC.